The 32 T cell receptor beta chains below were found in one sample sequenced in a study of control samples from healthy donors and cancer patients. Generated by immunoSEQ multiplex PCR, the TCRdb table keeps only in-frame clones and is missing some. Altogether over 150,000 clones are present, roughly 93% being singletons, with the ten largest covering roughly 1.6%. The sample taken for sequencing was blood. The origin of the receptors is a man in his late teens or twenties in good health.

The chain combines TRBV6-5 with TRBJ2-3; tentatively, D is TRBD2 (6 bases). The V gene lost 4 bases and the J gene lost 3 bases, with 17 bases spanning the gap. There are 16 residues in the CDR3. CDR1 MNHEY and CDR2 SVGAGI come from the germline V gene. CDR3 protein: CASSSRLEAITDTQYF. The CDR3 DNA is TGTGCCAGCAGTTCTAGACTAGAGGCTATTACAGATACGCAGTATTTT.

The chain links TRBV6-5 to TRBJ1-5, with 7 bases lining up with TRBD1. The junction had 6 bases not matched to a gene; V was cut back by 8 bases and J by 2 bases. The CDR3 spans 14 residues. Looked up from germline, CDR1 is MNHEY and CDR2 is SVGAGI. In DNA form, the CDR3 reads TGTGCCAGCGTTAGACAGGGAGGCAATCAGCCCCAGCATTTT. Its protein is CASVRQGGNQPQHF.

This clone has only one observation. V usage is TRBV5-1 and J usage is TRBJ1-6; 9 bases are shared with TRBD1. Germline V lookup: CDR1 SGHRS, CDR2 YFSETQ. The CDR3 totals 16 residues. The junction had 12 bases not matched to a gene; V was cut back by 4 bases and J by 10 bases. The CDR3: CASSTGPGQGESPLHF. In DNA form, the CDR3 reads TGCGCCAGCAGCACCGGACCGGGACAGGGCGAATCACCCCTCCACTTT.

This chain links TRBV4-1 with TRBJ2-7; a possible D gene is TRBD1 (6 bases). The CDR3 has 16 amino acids. Per germline, CDR1 MGHRA and CDR2 YSYEKL. V was trimmed by 4 bases and J by 3 bases, leaving 19 bases between them. The CDR3 reads CASSRGWGQQVYEQYF. CDR3 DNA: TGCGCCAGCAGCCGAGGATGGGGGCAACAAGTCTACGAGCAGTACTTC.

The V call is TRBV7-2, the J call TRBJ2-3; TRBD2 matches 10 bases. This CDR3 has 17 residues. Germline V gene data show CDR1 as SGHTA and CDR2 as FQGNSA. The junction had 5 bases not matched to a gene; V was cut back by 0 bases and J by 2 bases. DNA for the CDR3: TGTGCCAGCAGCTTAGCAGTAGCGGGGGGACCCACAGATACGCAGTATTTT. It codes for CASSLAVAGGPTDTQYF.

V gene TRBV7-6 combines with J gene TRBJ2-2; the match to TRBD1 covers 9 bases. Germline CDR1 reads SGHVS; CDR2 reads FNYEAQ. This CDR3 comprises 15 residues. With 5 bases clipped from V and 4 bases from J, the junction kept 5 bases outside the gene matches. In DNA, the CDR3 is TGTGCCAGCAGCCTGACAGGGGGGATCACCGGGGAGCTGTTTTTT. It encodes CASSLTGGITGELFF.

The CDR3 loop is CSVEGERGEDNEKLFF. The CDR3 nucleotides read TGCAGCGTTGAAGGGGAGAGGGGGGAGGATAATGAAAAACTGTTTTTT. This chain links TRBV29-1 with TRBJ1-4; D is perhaps TRBD1 (6 bases). Germline V lookup: CDR1 SQVTM, CDR2 ANQGSEA. The CDR3 consists of 16 residues. V was trimmed by 1 base and J by 4 bases, leaving 16 bases between them.

The chain joins TRBV4-1 to TRBJ2-1; perhaps TRBD2 as D (6 bases). The CDR3 loop spans 15 amino acids. Germline V CDR1 and CDR2: MGHRA, YSYEKL. V was cut by 1 base and J by 3 bases, with 10 bases left in between. The CDR3: CASSQASGDYNEQFF. The CDR3 DNA reads TGCGCCAGCAGCCAAGCTTCGGGGGACTACAATGAGCAGTTCTTC.

The DNA for the CDR3 is TGCGCCAGCAGCTTAGGGACTACTTACGAGCAGTACTTC. It codes for CASSLGTTYEQYF. The V and J genes are TRBV5-1 and TRBJ2-7, with 7 bases that match TRBD2. The V and J ends lost 2 bases and 4 bases, in that order; junction bases with no gene match: 3. From germline, CDR1 is SGHRS and CDR2 YFSETQ. This CDR3 has 13 amino acids. Using reference TRBV5-1 and TRBJ2-7 for the parts outside the CDR3, the full variable domain is KAGVTQTPRYLIKTRGQQVTLSCSPISGHRSVSWYQQTPGQGLQFLFEYFSETQRNKGNFPGRFSGRQFSNSRSEMNVSTLELGDSALYLCASSLGTTYEQYFGPGTRLTVT.

V and J are TRBV4-1 and TRBJ2-2, with 12 nucleotides matching TRBD1. The CDR3 loop spans 16 amino acids. V shed 2 bases, J shed 9 bases, and the junction held 7 bases outside the gene matches. Per the germline V gene, CDR1 is MGHRA and CDR2 is YSYEKL. The CDR3 sequence is CASSQPGTGGAWELFF. CDR3 nucleotide sequence: TGCGCCAGCAGCCAACCTGGGACAGGGGGCGCGTGGGAGCTGTTTTTT.

V usage is TRBV11-2 and J usage is TRBJ1-1, with 9 bases fitting TRBD1. The junction had 15 bases not matched to a gene; V was cut back by 3 bases and J by 1 base. This CDR3 has 19 residues. In germline, CDR1 is SGHAT, CDR2 FQNNGV. The CDR3 is CASSFGSRTGARRNTEAFF. CDR3 bases: TGTGCCAGCAGCTTCGGAAGCCGGACAGGGGCTAGGCGGAACACTGAAGCTTTCTTT. Supplemented by reference TRBV11-2 and TRBJ1-1, the full variable domain reads EAGVAQSPRYKIIEKRQSVAFWCNPISGHATLYWYQQILGQGPKLLIQFQNNGVVDDSQLPKDRFSAERLKGVDSTLKIQPAKLEDSAVYLCASSFGSRTGARRNTEAFFGQGTRLTVV.

The chain joins TRBV6-1 to TRBJ1-1, with D possibly matching TRBD1 (5 bases). Deletions cut 0 bases from V and 11 bases from J, with 16 bases between. The germline CDR1 and CDR2 sequences are MNHNS and SASEGT. The length of the CDR3 is 14 residues. CDR3 protein: CASSEALGRGWAFF. The CDR3 coding sequence is TGTGCCAGCAGTGAAGCGTTAGGACGGGGGTGGGCTTTCTTT.

The V call is TRBV5-6, the J call TRBJ2-7; D assignment may be TRBD1 or TRBD2 (5 bases each). The CDR3 is made up of 14 amino acids. CDR1 SGHDT and CDR2 YYEEEE come from the germline V gene. V gave up 6 bases and J gave up 5 bases, with 18 bases separating them. The CDR3 DNA reads as TGTGCCAGCACCCCCCGAGAGGGGTATAACGAGCAGTACTTC. It codes for CASTPREGYNEQYF.

The chain recombines TRBV30 with TRBJ2-7; 9 bases align to TRBD2. This CDR3 has 14 residues. Trimming at V came to 3 bases and at J to 4 bases, leaving 7 bases not matched to a gene. Germline V CDR1 and CDR2: GTSNPN, SVGIG (reference sequence). This CDR3 is CAWRRGGASYEQYF. The CDR3 DNA reads TGTGCCTGGAGGCGGGGGGGGGCCTCGTACGAGCAGTACTTC.

This clone was seen once. This chain links TRBV19 with TRBJ1-6; TRBD1 matches 10 bases. Germline CDR1 LNHDA, CDR2 SQIVND (reference sequence). The CDR3 is 21 residues long. V lost 4 bases and J lost 0; bases outside the gene matches: 15. The CDR3 sequence is CASSKSLLWDRGSSYNSPLHF. CDR3 nucleotide sequence: TGTGCCAGTAGTAAGTCCCTCCTCTGGGACAGGGGAAGCTCCTATAATTCACCCCTCCACTTT.

The V gene is TRBV12-5, the J gene TRBJ2-1; 7 bases agree with TRBD1. The CDR3 is made up of 17 amino acids. J gave up 2 bases and V 1 base, and 8 bases lay outside the gene matches. Germline CDR1 and CDR2: LGHNT and FRNRAP. The CDR3 spells CASGLALTGSTYNEQFF. CDR3 nucleotide sequence: TGTGCTAGTGGTTTGGCATTGACAGGGAGTACCTACAATGAGCAGTTCTTC.

The chain links TRBV29-1 to TRBJ1-6, with D uncertain. V lost 6 bases to trimming and J lost 8 bases, with 17 bases between them. The CDR3 spans 14 residues. Germline CDR1 is SQVTM and CDR2 is ANQGSEA. CDR3 bases: TGCAGCGTGGCCGGACCCGGCGATCATTCACCCCTCCACTTT. Translation: CSVAGPGDHSPLHF.

The chain has TRBV11-2 and TRBJ2-7; the match to TRBD2 covers 8 bases. V gave up 2 bases and J gave up 3 bases; unmatched junction bases: 3. The CDR3 runs to 14 residues. The germline CDR1 and CDR2 sequences are SGHAT and FQNNGV. Written as DNA, the CDR3 is TGTGCCAGCAGCTTACGCGGGGGGATCTACGAGCAGTACTTC. It is translated as CASSLRGGIYEQYF. The full variable domain, completed using reference TRBV11-2 and TRBJ2-7, is EAGVAQSPRYKIIEKRQSVAFWCNPISGHATLYWYQQILGQGPKLLIQFQNNGVVDDSQLPKDRFSAERLKGVDSTLKIQPAKLEDSAVYLCASSLRGGIYEQYFGPGTRLTVT.

This clone was found a few times. V gene TRBV12-5 combines with J gene TRBJ1-5; tentatively, D is TRBD1 (5 bases). Germline V gene data show CDR1 as LGHNT and CDR2 as FRNRAP. The CDR3 sequence is 13 residues long. Deletions cut 3 bases from V and 5 bases from J, with 8 bases between. Here the CDR3 DNA reads TGTGCTAGTGGTTTTGGGGGATATCAGCCCCAGCATTTT. Translating it yields CASGFGGYQPQHF.

The rearrangement joins TRBV5-1 to TRBJ1-4, with a tentative D call TRBD1 (5 bases). Per the germline V gene, CDR1 is SGHRS and CDR2 is YFSETQ. The CDR3 covers 15 residues. V gave up 5 bases and J gave up 5 bases, with 16 bases separating them. The CDR3 loop is CASSEVAGLNEKLFF. The CDR3, as DNA: TGCGCCAGCAGTGAAGTCGCGGGACTAAATGAAAAACTGTTTTTT. Drawing the rest from reference TRBV5-1 and TRBJ1-4, the complete variable domain is KAGVTQTPRYLIKTRGQQVTLSCSPISGHRSVSWYQQTPGQGLQFLFEYFSETQRNKGNFPGRFSGRQFSNSRSEMNVSTLELGDSALYLCASSEVAGLNEKLFFGSGTQLSVL.

This chain uses TRBV21-1 with TRBJ2-1; TRBD1 was called by the table and not checked on the DNA. TRBV21-1 is a listed pseudogene. This CDR3 region has 16 residues. The CDR3 DNA reads TGTGCCAGCAGCAAAGTGACAGGAAAGTTTGGAGGTGAGCAGTTCTTC. Its translation: CASSKVTGKFGGEQFF.

V and J are TRBV6-4 and TRBJ1-5, with D possibly matching TRBD1 (6 bases). The ends were cut back, 3 bases at V and 4 bases at J, with 13 bases in the middle. The CDR3 covers 15 residues. Germline-derived CDR1 and CDR2 are MRHNA and SNTAGT. CDR3 residues: CASSERGGENQPQHF. CDR3 nucleotides: TGTGCCAGCAGTGAAAGGGGGGGCGAGAATCAGCCCCAGCATTTT.

The chain is built from TRBV7-9 and TRBJ1-1, with D unresolved. This CDR3 region has 14 residues. Deletions cut 1 base from V and 4 bases from J, with 10 bases between. CDR1 and CDR2 from the germline V gene are SEHNR and FQNEAQ (reference sequence). The CDR3 DNA reads TGTGCCAGCAGCTTAGAGGCTAGCAGCACTGAAGCTTTCTTT. It codes for CASSLEASSTEAFF. The variable domain in full, completed from reference TRBV7-9 and TRBJ1-1, reads DTGVSQNPRHKITKRGQNVTFRCDPISEHNRLYWYRQTLGQGPEFLTYFQNEAQLEKSRLLSDRFSAERPKGSFSTLEIQRTEQGDSAMYLCASSLEASSTEAFFGQGTRLTVV.

J is TRBJ1-4 and V is TRBV29-1; possible D gene TRBD1, 6 bases. This CDR3 is built from 14 residues. The germline CDR1 and CDR2 sequences are SQVTM and ANQGSEA. The ends were cut back, 5 bases at V and 11 bases at J, with 21 bases in the middle. CDR3 in amino acids: CSVPSGQGMRKLFF. The CDR3 DNA reads as TGCAGCGTTCCCTCCGGGCAGGGGATGAGGAAACTGTTTTTT.

V and J are TRBV5-1 and TRBJ1-5; D uncertain. Germline CDR1 SGHRS, CDR2 YFSETQ. With 4 bases removed from V and 2 bases from J, the gap between germline ends came to 13 bases. The CDR3 has 15 residues. Written as DNA, the CDR3 is TGCGCCAGCAGCCTTGGGGTATATGGCAATCAGCCCCAGCATTTT. As protein: CASSLGVYGNQPQHF.

V and J are TRBV28 and TRBJ1-6, with 7 bases matching TRBD1. CDR1 and CDR2 (germline): MDHEN, SYDVKM. After removal of 5 bases from V and 6 bases from J, the junction contained 1 base not matched to a gene. The CDR3 consists of 13 residues. The CDR3 sequence: CASSGQVNSPLHF. The CDR3 nucleotides read TGTGCCAGCAGTGGACAGGTTAATTCACCCCTCCACTTT. The whole variable domain, remainder taken from reference TRBV28 and TRBJ1-6, is DVKVTQSSRYLVKRTGEKVFLECVQDMDHENMFWYRQDPGLGLRLIYFSYDVKMKEKGDIPEGYSVSREKKERFSLILESASTNQTSMYLCASSGQVNSPLHFGNGTRLTVT.

This chain connects TRBV20-1 to TRBJ1-4, with 7 bases lining up with TRBD1. The trim removed 3 bases at V and 4 bases at J, leaving 26 bases unmatched. This CDR3 has 21 residues. Germline V gives CDR1 DFQATT, CDR2 SNEGSKA (reference sequence). CDR3: CSASHPRGFVGEGKINEKLFF. The DNA for the CDR3 is TGCAGTGCTAGTCACCCCAGGGGGTTTGTTGGCGAGGGGAAGATTAATGAAAAACTGTTTTTT.

The chain recombines TRBV18 with TRBJ2-5; 8 nucleotides line up with TRBD1. V was clipped by 1 base and J by 5 bases; unmatched bases: 6. CDR1 is KGHSH and CDR2 is LQKENI in the germline V gene. The CDR3 consists of 15 residues. Here the CDR3 DNA reads TGTGCCAGCTCACCACTATCGGGACAGGTCGAGACCCAGTACTTC. It translates to CASSPLSGQVETQYF.

This chain uses TRBV10-3 with TRBJ2-2; D is unresolved. Germline assignment: CDR1 ENHRY and CDR2 SYGVKD. This CDR3 spans 15 amino acids. V was clipped by 4 bases and J by 1 base, with 10 bases between them. DNA for the CDR3: TGTGCCATCAGTGGGGCCCCCCTGAACACCGGGGAGCTGTTTTTT. The encoded protein is CAISGAPLNTGELFF.

The V call is TRBV2, the J call TRBJ2-1; D uncertain. Trimming took off 1 base at V and 10 bases at J, with 8 bases between the two ends. The CDR3 sequence is 12 residues long. Germline-derived CDR1 and CDR2 are SNHLY and FYNNEI. The DNA of the CDR3 is TGTGCCAGCAGTGAAGGGGAAGGCGAGCAGTTCTTC. This sequence encodes CASSEGEGEQFF.

The chain couples TRBV7-8 to TRBJ1-4; TRBD1 is a possible D gene (6 bases). V was trimmed by 5 bases and J by 5 bases, leaving 15 bases between them. The CDR3 has 15 amino acids. Germline values: CDR1 SGHVS, CDR2 FQNEAQ. CDR3 DNA sequence: TGTGCCAGCAGCCCCCAACTTGGACAGAATGAAAAACTGTTTTTT. Its translation is CASSPQLGQNEKLFF.

The V call is TRBV13, the J call TRBJ2-1; TRBD2 aligns across 8 bases. The CDR3 runs to 15 residues. After removal of 3 bases from V and 3 bases from J, the junction contained 4 bases not matched to a gene. Germline V gene lookup returns CDR1 PRHDT and CDR2 FYEKMQ (reference sequence). This CDR3 is CASSFGSGDYNEQFF. The CDR3, as DNA: TGTGCCAGCAGCTTCGGTAGCGGGGACTACAATGAGCAGTTCTTC.